A selection of T cell receptor beta chains follows, all from one sample in a study of Graves' ophthalmopathy and Graves' hyperthyroidism. TCRdb redid the calling of the multiplex PCR reads with MiXCR, one entry per CDR3 protein. The table records 650,000 to 900,000 distinct CDR3 sequences, roughly 40% of them present only once. Sequenced sample: peripheral blood. These receptors were obtained from an adult man with Graves' ophthalmopathy. CDR3s leave out the opening cysteine and the closing phenylalanine or tryptophan.

>TRBJ1-6|TRBV10-3
AISGTGARDSPLH
>TRBJ2-5|TRBV29-1
SVTRGERGQVEETQY
>TRBJ2-2|TRBV25-1
ASRRQGHPNAGELF
>TRBJ2-6|TRBV19
ASSIRSGQGFSGANVLT
>TRBJ1-3|TRBV15
ATSTGRGIPSGNTIY
>TRBJ1-1|TRBV24-1
ASRGQGETEAF
>TRBJ1-2|TRBV10-3
AISETRDSYGYT
>TRBJ1-6|TRBV6-5
ASLRDSPPLH
>TRBJ1-2|TRBV19
ASSPSDRNYGYT
>TRBJ1-1|TRBV7-9
ASSQVSGGNTEAF
>TRBJ1-4|TRBV7-9
ASSLAPGWVDEKLF